The T cell receptor beta chain under discussion was sequenced for a study of T-cell memory formation after mild COVID-19 (dated by TCRdb to 2020 to 2022). Concerning the study at large: TCR sequence clusters from the two donors were found to be largely donor specific. Longitudinal TCRalpha and TCRbeta repertoire sequencing tracked T-cell clones expanding and contracting after mild COVID-19 in a couple of donors. Two young, previously healthy adult volunteers made up the cohort, one male and one female.

Overall study results and their limits: SARS-CoV-2 specificity of the second-wave clones peaking on day 37 was not confirmed. Contracting CD4+ clones turned up mainly in the CM and EM memory subsets, whereas EMRA was where CD8+ clones were enriched. Clones that contracted from day 15 to 85 showed balanced CD4/CD8 phenotypes, whereas a second wave of clones that expanded from day 15 to 37 leaned towards CD4+. Only a couple of mild cases were covered by the study, and larger cohorts that include severe cases with pre-infection samples were considered necessary. The detection of some responding clones in pre-infection memory suggests that pre-existing cross-reactive memory T cells joined the SARS-CoV-2 response.

The CDR3 runs 15 residues from the cysteine to the phenylalanine. Only CDR3 DNA remains: 45 bases, in frame from the first base. V loses 0 bases of germline sequence and J loses 7 bases, and the interval between the two ends is 13 bases. CDR1 and CDR2 are drawn from the germline V gene: SGHAT, FQNNGV. Instrument used: Illumina NovaSeq 6000. TCRalpha and TCRbeta cDNA libraries were built by 5'RACE with constant-segment primers, adding sample barcodes and unique molecular identifiers. RNA was extracted from every sample with Trizol reagent. The libraries were amplified in two PCR steps, and the second step added a second sample barcode and Illumina TruSeq adapters. Sequencing of the libraries was done on an Illumina NovaSeq, producing 2 x 150 bp paired-end reads. The published analysis was carried out like this. With migec v1.2.7, reads were demultiplexed and then collapsed into UMI-guided consensus sequences. With mixcr v2.1.11, UMI consensuses were aligned to TRA and TRB V and J templates and assembled into clonotypes. A clonotype was counted as expanded or contracted only when both edgeR and NoisET called the clonotype significant, with the noise models trained on biological replicates. edgeR calls used a false discovery rate-adjusted p below 0.01 and a log2 fold-change threshold of 1. As an exploratory analysis of dynamics, max-normalized trajectories of the 1000 most abundant clonotypes were examined with PCA combined with hierarchical clustering. Separately sequenced CD4+ and CD8+ repertoires were used to assign a CD4 or CD8 phenotype to each responding clone. TCRdb took the public reads, trimmed them with fastp at Q25, ran MiXCR for clone calling and kept in-frame beta chains. Every distinct CDR3 protein forms one entry, paired with its most common genes and DNA. These V and J calls rely on TCRdb rather than the paper's analysis. The sample data list 350,000 or so distinct CDR3 sequences, and 21% of these were observed just once. In total, the top ten clones hold 12% of the sample.

This clonotype occurred many times. Its antigen is not yet known. No clone much larger than this one lies a single base away; base qualities are absent. Ficoll-Paque density gradient centrifugation was the method used to isolate PBMCs. This TCR was sampled from an adult woman who had mild COVID-19 (a few samples of this study predate the infection). The sample titles of this study are shuffled in the database, so cell type and time point are left out; the donor was told from shared clones. Sample: PBMCs or a T cell subset sorted from them (not recorded which). The chain was built from TRBV11-2 and TRBJ2-1; the D gene identity is not certain. The CDR3 loop reads CASSLDAQPVNEQFF. The sequence in DNA is TGTGCCAGCAGCTTAGACGCTCAACCCGTTAATGAGCAGTTCTTC.